This passage covers 5 T cell receptor beta chains from one sample sequenced in a study of metastatic and nonmetastatic thyroid tumors. From the PCR reads, TCRdb re-called clones with MiXCR. The sample lists around 38,000 clones; roughly 26% were seen once. There were no patients who had received any treatment before thyroid surgery. The sample comprised blood. These receptors all stem from a female donor with papillary thyroid cancer or a benign thyroid nodule (not recorded which). Some clones in this sample may be carry-over from other donors' samples.

A remark on this clone: Its ends do not fully match the called genes, so a read error is possible. The chain recombines TRBV19 with TRBJ1-1, with D hard to call. This CDR3 has 14 residues. The V gene's germline CDR1 is LNHDA and CDR2 SQIVND (reference sequence). CDR3 in DNA: TGTGCCGGTAGCCCCACAGCGGTGAACACTGAAGCTTTCTTT. Translated: CAGSPTAVNTEAFF.

Many counts were recorded for this clone. The chain couples TRBV4-1 to TRBJ2-1; 8 nucleotides match TRBD2. Germline V gene sequence: CDR1 MGHRA, CDR2 YSYEKL. V shed 3 bases, J shed 4 bases, and the junction held 11 bases outside the gene matches. The CDR3 contains 17 residues. As DNA, the CDR3 is TGCGCCAGCAGCCACCGGACCCGGGCGGGAGGTTACAATGAGCAGTTCTTC. Translating gives CASSHRTRAGGYNEQFF.

By share, this clone ranks as medium-sized. CDR3 bases: TGTGCCAGCAGTGCCCGCATGGGGGACTATTCACCCCTCCACTTT. The encoded protein is CASSARMGDYSPLHF. V and J are TRBV6-2 or TRBV6-3 and TRBJ1-6; D might be TRBD1 (5 bases). V was clipped by 5 bases and J by 8 bases, with 16 bases between them. CDR3 length: 15 residues. Germline assignment: CDR1 MNHEY and CDR2 SVGEGT.

This chain uses TRBV11-2 with TRBJ2-1, with TRBD2 matching 9 bases. Germline-derived CDR1 and CDR2 are SGHAT and FQNNGV. The CDR3 loop spans 13 amino acids. Losses at the gene ends were 5 bases for V and 7 bases for J; bases not matched to a gene: 3. CDR3 in DNA: TGTGCCAGCAGCCCTAGCGGGATTAATGAGCAGTTCTTC. It encodes CASSPSGINEQFF.

This clone showed up many times. The chain combines TRBV6-4 with TRBJ2-1; 10 nucleotides align to TRBD1. CDR1 is MRHNA and CDR2 is SNTAGT in the germline V gene. The J segment lost 7 bases and the V segment lost 7 bases, leaving 7 bases of the junction unmatched. The CDR3 has 14 amino acids. CDR3: CASKGQGEGNEQFF. For the CDR3, the DNA is TGTGCCAGCAAAGGACAGGGGGAAGGAAATGAGCAGTTCTTC.